The 19 T cell receptor beta chains presented below share a single source sample, sequenced in a study of T cells in Graves' hyperthyroidism and ophthalmopathy. RNA transcripts provided the source from which TCR beta CDR3 regions were amplified. HTBI primers were the set used in a first-round RT-PCR of the TCR CDR3. TCRdb recomputed calls from the multiplex PCR reads with MiXCR, one row per CDR3 protein. The table shows about 740,000 distinct CDR3 sequences, with 13% to 15% occurring only once. The sequenced material came from blood. Every receptor here comes from a woman aged 18-35 years with Graves' hyperthyroidism.

This clonotype has ten or more counts. The CDR3 DNA follows: TGCAGTGCCCCGAGGGGTTTTTCCTACGAGCAGTACTTC. Its protein product is CSAPRGFSYEQYF. The chain employs TRBV20-1 and TRBJ2-7; D may correspond to TRBD1 or TRBD2 (5 bases each). Trimming stripped 6 bases from V and 1 base from J, with 13 bases between. Germline CDR1 is DFQATT and CDR2 is SNEGSKA (reference sequence). CDR3 length: 13 residues.

This clonotype was seen many times. The rearrangement links TRBV29-1 to TRBJ1-2; D unclear. CDR1 is SQVTM, CDR2 ANQGSEA, per germline. The CDR3 is 11 amino acids. The CDR3 is CIILGVYGYTF. The DNA for the CDR3 is TGCATCATACTTGGTGTATATGGCTACACCTTC. The full variable domain, with the rest looked up from reference TRBV29-1 and TRBJ1-2, is SAVISQKPSRDICQRGTSLTIQCQVDSQVTMMFWYRQQPGQSLTLIATANQGSEATYESGFVIDKFPISRPNLTFSTLTVSNMSPEDSSIYLCIILGVYGYTFGSGTRLTVV.

The chain recombines TRBV4-3 with TRBJ2-1; D gene ambiguous. Germline CDR1 LGHNA, CDR2 YSLEER. V was cut by 3 bases and J by 7 bases, with 16 bases left in between. This CDR3 has 15 amino acids. CDR3 DNA sequence: TGCGCCAGCAGCCACAGGACGGACGCCTCAAATGAGCAGTTCTTC. Its translation is CASSHRTDASNEQFF.

About this clonotype: A much larger clonotype is one base distant, so this may be a read error. The chain links TRBV3-1 to TRBJ2-3; D might be TRBD2 (6 bases). This CDR3 is built from 14 residues. Germline CDR1 LGHDT, CDR2 YNNKEL (reference sequence). V lost 4 bases to trimming and J lost 5 bases, with 13 bases between them. CDR3 loop: CASSLGGKVDTQYF. The CDR3 region has the DNA TGTGCCAGCAGCCTTGGCGGGAAGGTAGATACGCAGTATTTT.

In its sample, this clonotype was seen many times. The chain recombines TRBV27 with TRBJ2-1; D is undetermined. CDR3 length: 13 amino acids. V gave up 3 bases and J gave up 10 bases, with 13 bases separating them. Germline CDR1 is MNHEY and CDR2 is SMNVEV (reference sequence). For the CDR3, the DNA is TGTGCCAGCAGTTTGGCCTCCGTGGGCGAGCAGTTCTTC. It is translated as CASSLASVGEQFF.

The J gene is TRBJ2-2, the V gene TRBV24-1; the D is unclear. The V and J ends lost 3 bases and 8 bases respectively, with 12 bases between them. The CDR3 runs to 14 residues. Germline values: CDR1 KGHDR, CDR2 SFDVKD. This CDR3 reads CATSDLGNGGELFF. DNA of the CDR3: TGTGCCACCAGTGATCTGGGAAATGGGGGGGAGCTGTTTTTT.

A note on this clonotype: This may come from a read error, since a much larger clone is one base off. CDR3 in amino acids: CASSSTRTGKYSNQSQHF. Written as DNA, the CDR3 is TGTGCCAGCAGCTCGACCCGGACAGGAAAGTATAGCAATCAGTCCCAGCATTTT. The chain carries TRBV6-1 and TRBJ1-5, with 7 bases matching TRBD1. This CDR3 contains 18 residues. Germline V gene sequence: CDR1 MNHNS, CDR2 SASEGT.

This sequence joins TRBV19 and TRBJ2-3; no clear D gene. Trimming removed 4 bases at V and 1 base at J, with 9 bases between. The CDR3 consists of 14 residues. CDR1 and CDR2 from the germline V gene are LNHDA and SQIVND (reference sequence). CDR3 bases: TGTGCCAGTAGTACCTGGGTGGGCACAGATACGCAGTATTTT. This codes for CASSTWVGTDTQYF.

The rearrangement joins TRBV28 to TRBJ2-7; TRBD2 matches 14 bases. CDR1 and CDR2 from the germline V gene are MDHEN and SYDVKM. The CDR3 covers 19 residues. V dropped 4 bases and J dropped 6; count of bases not matched to a gene: 17. CDR3 DNA sequence: TGTGCCAGCAGTTCCCTGGGACAGGGGACTAGCGGGAGATGGGGCGAGCAGTACTTC. Protein product: CASSSLGQGTSGRWGEQYF.

The table lists this clonotype with many counts. This rearrangement joins TRBV20-1 to TRBJ1-5, with TRBD1 as a possible D gene (5 bases). Germline V gene sequence: CDR1 DFQATT, CDR2 SNEGSKA (reference sequence). This CDR3 contains 16 residues. Trimming took off 2 bases at V and 1 base at J, with 15 bases between the two ends. CDR3 loop: CSARKVGGASNQPQHF. In DNA, the CDR3 is TGCAGTGCTAGAAAAGTCGGTGGGGCGAGCAATCAGCCCCAGCATTTT.

The V gene is TRBV2, the J gene TRBJ2-5; 11 nucleotides agree with TRBD2. The CDR3 is 14 residues long. Trimming removed 9 bases from V and 5 bases from J; junction bases left unmatched: 8. Per germline, CDR1 SNHLY and CDR2 FYNNEI. Here the CDR3 DNA reads TGTGCCAGGGAACTAGCGGGAGAGGCGGAGACCCAGTACTTC. It specifies CARELAGEAETQYF.

The sample holds many counts of this clonotype. The V gene is TRBV10-3, the J gene TRBJ2-1; 10 bases are shared with TRBD2. Per the germline V gene, CDR1 is ENHRY and CDR2 is SYGVKD. CDR3 length: 13 amino acids. J was trimmed by 7 bases and V by 7 bases; bases with no gene match: 4. CDR3 sequence: CAIMPSGRNEQFF. CDR3 coding DNA: TGTGCCATCATGCCTAGCGGGAGAAATGAGCAGTTCTTC.

The J gene is TRBJ1-2, the V gene TRBV27; D possibly corresponds to TRBD1 (6 bases). CDR1 is MNHEY, CDR2 SMNVEV, per germline (reference sequence). Trimming took off 3 bases at V and 8 bases at J, with 16 bases between the two ends. CDR3 length: 14 amino acids. The CDR3, as DNA: TGTGCCAGCAGTTTTAACCCCACAGGGTTAGGCTACACCTTC. As protein: CASSFNPTGLGYTF.

This clonotype was counted many times. The chain carries TRBV11-2 and TRBJ2-2; TRBD1 matches 8 bases. V shed 6 bases and J 4 bases; nucleotides not matched to a gene: 13. Germline values: CDR1 SGHAT, CDR2 FQNNGV. The CDR3 loop spans 17 amino acids. DNA for the CDR3: TGTGCCAGCAGGGATCCAGGGGGCGGGAAGGGCACCGGGGAGCTGTTTTTT. Protein: CASRDPGGGKGTGELFF.

This clonotype was seen repeatedly, ten times or more. The CDR3 is CASSLGPGLGTEAFF. Written as DNA, the CDR3 is TGTGCCAGCAGCCTGGGACCGGGCCTCGGAACTGAAGCTTTCTTT. The chain is built from TRBV3-1 and TRBJ1-1, with D possibly TRBD1 on 5 matching bases. V was cut by 4 bases and J by 5 bases, with 17 bases left in between. Germline V CDR1 and CDR2: LGHDT, YNNKEL (reference sequence). This CDR3 region has 15 residues.

This clonotype was observed many times. This rearrangement joins TRBV18 to TRBJ2-1, with a tentative D call TRBD1 (5 bases). V dropped 0 bases and J dropped 1 base, with 13 bases sitting between them. Germline CDR1 KGHSH, CDR2 LQKENI. CDR3 length equals 17 residues. CDR3 DNA sequence: TGTGCCAGCTCACCACCGCAGGGCCTAGAGTCCTACAATGAGCAGTTCTTC. As protein: CASSPPQGLESYNEQFF. The complete variable domain, with remaining parts taken from reference TRBV18 and TRBJ2-1, reads NAGVMQNPRHLVRRRGQEARLRCSPMKGHSHVYWYRQLPEEGLKFMVYLQKENIIDESGMPKERFSAEFPKEGPSILRIQQVVRGDSAAYFCASSPPQGLESYNEQFFGPGTRLTVL.

In its sample, this clonotype was seen a few times. V is TRBV11-3 and J is TRBJ2-7, with 9 bases lining up with TRBD1. The germline V gene encodes CDR1 SGHNT and CDR2 YENEEA. The CDR3 spans 15 residues. Trimming removed 9 bases from V and 2 bases from J; junction bases left unmatched: 11. The CDR3 region is CASSLYRDRAYEQYF. In DNA form, the CDR3 reads TGTGCCAGTAGCCTGTACCGGGACAGGGCCTACGAGCAGTACTTC.

This clonotype was recorded many times. The rearrangement joins TRBV6-1 to TRBJ2-7, with D uncertain. The CDR3 has 9 residues. Trimming removed 9 bases at V and 5 bases at J, with 5 bases between. Per the germline V gene, CDR1 is MNHNS and CDR2 is SASEGT. Here the CDR3 reads CARINEQYF. DNA for the CDR3: TGTGCCAGAATAAACGAGCAGTACTTC.

In its sample, this clonotype was seen many times. This rearrangement joins TRBV3-1 to TRBJ2-2; D unresolved. Germline-derived CDR1 and CDR2 are LGHDT and YNNKEL (reference sequence). The CDR3 spans 15 residues. The V end lost 3 bases, the J end lost 2 bases, and 10 bases lay between the germline ends. The CDR3 loop reads CASSQVTRNTGELFF. CDR3 bases: TGTGCCAGCAGCCAGGTGACGCGAAACACCGGGGAGCTGTTTTTT.